These 2 T cell receptor beta chains originate from one sample sequenced in a study of T-cell reconstitution after alpha-beta-depleted transplantation in children. Researchers prepared the TCRbeta library using unique molecular identifiers, the study reports. TCRdb redid the calling of the PCR reads with MiXCR, one entry per CDR3 protein. The sample has about a million distinct CDR3 sequences, roughly 29% seen once. Sequences were derived from PBMCs, mostly from graft donor cells, sampled 360 days after TCRalphabeta/CD19-depleted stem cell transplant. The receptors originated from a boy in the first two years of life who had a stem cell transplant for SCID, so the T cells may come from the graft donor.

Turning to this clonotype: A read error is possible here, since a much larger clone lies one base away. It is likely a read error, because the conserved phenylalanine at the end of the CDR3 is missing. V usage is TRBV28 and J usage is TRBJ2-7; TRBD2 is a possible D gene (6 bases). Looked up from germline, CDR1 is MDHEN and CDR2 is SYDVKM. This CDR3 is 12 amino acids long. With 5 bases removed from V and 3 bases from J, the gap between germline ends came to 8 bases. The DNA of the CDR3 is TGTGCCAGCAGTCGGGACTTCTACGAGCAGTACTCC. This translates into CASSRDFYEQYS.

V is TRBV4-3 and J is TRBJ2-1; 11 bases line up with TRBD1. The junction had 5 bases not matched to a gene; V was cut back by 0 bases and J by 4 bases. CDR1 is LGHNA, CDR2 YSLEER, per germline. The length of the CDR3 is 17 residues. The CDR3 nucleotides read TGCGCCAGCAGCCAAGATTTTCGGGACAGGGGGTACAATGAGCAGTTCTTC. This encodes CASSQDFRDRGYNEQFF.